This paragraph covers one T cell receptor (beta chain) sequence. Germline V gene lookup returns CDR1 MNHEY and CDR2 SMNVEV (reference sequence). This CDR3 spans 15 amino acids. The V end was cut by 4 bases, the J end by 7 bases, with 16 bases between. This sample was taken from a study of T cells in Graves' hyperthyroidism and ophthalmopathy. RNA transcripts gave rise to amplified TCR beta CDR3 regions. The TCR CDR3 first-round RT-PCR relied on the HTBI primer set. Each CDR3 protein is one row after TCRdb ran MiXCR on the multiplex PCR reads. This sample has some 570,000 distinct CDR3 sequences, with more than 13% found just once.

The clonotype comes from a woman under 30 with Graves' ophthalmopathy. Source material: blood. The chain employs TRBV27 and TRBJ2-2, with a weak D call TRBD1 (5 bases). The CDR3 sequence is CASSYQGSLHGELFF. In nucleotides, the CDR3 is TGTGCCAGCAGTTACCAGGGAAGCTTGCACGGGGAGCTGTTTTTT.